This TCR beta chain was recovered during a study of shared clonotypes between healthy human individuals. Study in general: CD4 naive and memory got three plates each, CD8 naive two, CD8 memory one.

Trimming shortened V by 6 bases and J by 1 base, and 10 bases separated the two germline ends. The CDR3 is 14 amino acids. Germline lookup yields CDR1 MNHEY and CDR2 SVGAGI. As concerns this clone: The antigen is unknown.

Only CD45RO-negative cells positively selected for CCR7 counted as naive CD8 cells, so terminally differentiated effector memory CD45RA+ cells were excluded. Study-wide findings and caveats: Clonotypes that were shared across a handful of donors made up roughly 5% of naive CD4 clonotypes. Rarefaction showed sorted-subset sequencing was incomplete despite large depth.

Samples underwent the assay at deep level. Sequenced by immunoSEQ multiplex PCR; TCRdb stores in-frame clones only, minus some. The data hold around 2.1 million clones, with about 93% observed a single time. This rearrangement joins TRBV6-5 to TRBJ1-5; D is undetermined. Sequencing was done on a sample of naive CD8+ T cells from PBMCs. The receptor comes from a man between 18 and 29 years old in good health. Some clones in this sample may be carry-over from other donors' samples. CDR3 sequence: CASSLKQSNQPQHF. The CDR3, as DNA: TGTGCCAGCAGCCTCAAACAGAGCAATCAGCCCCAGCATTTT.